Shown below are 15 T cell receptor beta chains from a single sample sequenced in a study of blood T cell repertoires in COVID-19 (dated by TCRdb to 2018 to 2021). Libraries were made using the immunoSEQ multiplex PCR assay. TCRdb obtained this table from immuneACCESS and retained in-frame rearrangements with V and J assigned. These tables miss some clones; where compared with another copy, unresolved V genes account for less than half of the shortfall, and the remainder is unexplained. The sample table shows under 500,000 clones, and around nine tenths are seen once. The ten top clones hold around 1.8% of the sample. The sequenced sample consisted of PBMCs or T cells enriched from blood (not recorded which). These receptor sequences come from a woman under 30 with acute COVID-19.

This chain links TRBV19 with TRBJ1-5, with 9 bases matching TRBD1. Germline-derived CDR1 and CDR2 are LNHDA and SQIVND (reference sequence). V lost 5 bases to trimming and J lost 4 bases; unmatched junction nucleotides: 3. The CDR3 covers 14 residues. CDR3 loop: CASSAGQGNQPQHF. CDR3 DNA sequence: TGTGCCAGTAGTGCCGGACAGGGGAATCAGCCCCAGCATTTT.

CDR3 sequence reads: CASSQRGRELWEQYF. In DNA form, the CDR3 reads TGTGCCAGCAGCCAACGGGGGCGGGAGCTGTGGGAGCAGTACTTC. The V gene is TRBV6-2 or TRBV6-3, the J gene TRBJ2-7; possible D gene TRBD2, 7 bases. Trimming cost V 6 bases and J 7 bases, with 22 bases left between them. The CDR3 is made up of 15 amino acids. Germline V gene lookup returns CDR1 MNHEY and CDR2 SVGEGT.

V usage is TRBV28 and J usage is TRBJ2-7; TRBD2 matches 10 bases. CDR1 and CDR2 from the germline V gene are MDHEN and SYDVKM. The CDR3 is 14 residues long. The V and J ends lost 6 bases and 4 bases, in that order; junction bases with no gene match: 6. CDR3 coding DNA: TGTGCCAGCAGCACACCGGGACTAGCGTACGAGCAGTACTTC. This encodes CASSTPGLAYEQYF.

This chain uses TRBV7-2 with TRBJ2-7; 7 bases are shared with TRBD1. This CDR3 is built from 15 residues. V was clipped by 1 base and J by 5 bases; unmatched bases: 8. Germline V CDR1 and CDR2: SGHTA, FQGNSA. The CDR3 coding sequence is TGTGCCAGCAGCTTAGTAGCCCAGGGGGTCGACGAGCAGTACTTC. Translation gives CASSLVAQGVDEQYF.

To note about this clone: The same CDR3 arises from other DNA sequences in this sample as well. V and J are TRBV9 and TRBJ2-2; 7 positions match TRBD1. This CDR3 comprises 15 residues. Losses at the gene ends were 2 bases for V and 1 base for J; bases not matched to a gene: 2. Germline CDR1 is SGDLS and CDR2 is YYNGEE. For the CDR3, the DNA is TGTGCCAGCAGCGTCGGGACAGTGAACACCGGGGAGCTGTTTTTT. Its protein product is CASSVGTVNTGELFF.

This clone was recorded once. CDR3 region: CAISETGVTEAFF. The CDR3 coding sequence is TGTGCCATCAGTGAGACAGGTGTCACTGAAGCTTTCTTT. The chain carries TRBV10-3 and TRBJ1-1, with TRBD1 as a possible D gene (5 bases). Germline V gene sequence: CDR1 ENHRY, CDR2 SYGVKD. This CDR3 is built from 13 residues. V was shortened by 2 bases and J by 4 bases, with 8 bases between the two germline ends.

V is TRBV2 and J is TRBJ2-3; 11 positions match TRBD2. The CDR3 consists of 15 residues. Germline lookup yields CDR1 SNHLY and CDR2 FYNNEI. After removal of 5 bases from V and 3 bases from J, the junction contained 4 bases not matched to a gene. Written as DNA, the CDR3 is TGTGCCAGCAGTTTACTAGCGGGAGCGACAGATACGCAGTATTTT. Residues: CASSLLAGATDTQYF.

This chain uses TRBV6-5 with TRBJ1-2; the D is unclear. The V and J ends lost 0 bases and 8 bases respectively, with 13 bases between them. Per the germline V gene, CDR1 is MNHEY and CDR2 is SVGAGI. The CDR3 runs to 14 residues. DNA for the CDR3: TGTGCCAGCAGTTACTCGACGGGTGGCGGAGGCTACACCTTC. Encoded protein: CASSYSTGGGGYTF.

This clone is a singleton in its sample. The rearrangement uses TRBV14 and TRBJ2-7, with D tentatively TRBD2 (6 bases). The CDR3 sequence is 17 residues long. In germline, CDR1 is SGHDN, CDR2 FVKESK. Trimming stripped 0 bases from V and 0 bases from J, with 15 bases between. CDR3 region: CASSQETVAAFSYEQYF. For the CDR3, the DNA is TGTGCCAGCAGCCAAGAAACGGTAGCGGCCTTCTCCTACGAGCAGTACTTC.

V gene TRBV4-1 combines with J gene TRBJ2-5, with 7 bases lining up with TRBD2. Germline V gives CDR1 MGHRA, CDR2 YSYEKL. The CDR3 loop spans 17 amino acids. Trimming took 1 base from V and 3 from J; bases not matched to a gene: 11. The CDR3 reads CASSQGLPLSGEETQYF. The CDR3 DNA follows: TGCGCCAGCAGCCAAGGGTTGCCCCTAAGCGGGGAAGAGACCCAGTACTTC.

The gene calls are TRBV5-1 and TRBJ1-4; 7 bases are shared with TRBD1. CDR3 length: 15 amino acids. Trimming removed 5 bases from V and 1 base from J; junction bases left unmatched: 5. Germline V lookup: CDR1 SGHRS, CDR2 YFSETQ. This chain's CDR3 is CASSSTGVTNEKLFF. CDR3 nucleotide sequence: TGCGCCAGCAGTTCTACAGGGGTAACTAATGAAAAACTGTTTTTT.

This clone was seen a few times. The chain joins TRBV7-8 to TRBJ2-2; possibly TRBD2 for D (5 bases). The CDR3 consists of 15 residues. CDR1 and CDR2 from the germline V gene are SGHVS and FQNEAQ. V gave up 5 bases and J gave up 1 base, with 11 bases separating them. The CDR3 spells CASSPRAQNTGELFF. In DNA form, the CDR3 reads TGTGCCAGCAGCCCGCGGGCTCAGAACACCGGGGAGCTGTTTTTT.

This clone was counted a single time. V usage is TRBV7-2 and J usage is TRBJ1-6, with 12 bases lining up with TRBD1. There are 16 residues in the CDR3. From germline, CDR1 is SGHTA and CDR2 FQGNSA. V dropped 0 bases and J dropped 10; count of bases not matched to a gene: 4. CDR3 DNA sequence: TGTGCCAGCAGCTTAGCCCCCGGGACAGGGGGCTCACCCCTCCACTTT. Translation: CASSLAPGTGGSPLHF.

The V call is TRBV18, the J call TRBJ2-7; D gene uncertain. With 2 bases removed from V and 2 bases from J, the gap between germline ends came to 10 bases. This CDR3 comprises 14 residues. CDR1 is KGHSH, CDR2 LQKENI, per germline. CDR3 in DNA: TGTGCCAGCTCACCATCGGCAGGTGCCTACGAGCAGTACTTC. Translated, it gives CASSPSAGAYEQYF.

The CDR3 here is CAAGLAGAYTQYF. CDR3 DNA: TGTGCCGCCGGACTAGCGGGGGCTTATACGCAGTATTTT. The chain couples TRBV15 to TRBJ2-3, with 13 nucleotides matching TRBD2. The CDR3 contains 13 residues. V trimming: 11 bases; J trimming: 7 bases; junction bases outside the gene matches: 6. Germline CDR1 is LNHNV and CDR2 is YYDKDF (reference sequence).